A single sample is the source of the 28 T cell receptor beta chains below, sequenced in a study of blood T cell repertoires in COVID-19 (dated by TCRdb to about 2020). The method behind the library was the immunoSEQ multiplex PCR assay. TCRdb mirrors the immuneACCESS table, restricted to in-frame sequences. Some clones are absent from its copies; in checked studies, under half trace to an unresolved V gene, and the reason for the others is unknown. In this sample the table shows a few hundred thousand clones, approximately 82% of which occur a single time. The biggest ten clones account for around 3.4% of the sample. The material sequenced was peripheral blood. The receptors were gathered from a woman aged 18 to 35 with acute or convalescent COVID-19.

This sequence joins TRBV28 and TRBJ1-5; 7 positions match TRBD1. In germline, CDR1 is MDHEN, CDR2 SYDVKM. The CDR3 runs to 16 residues. Trimming took 3 bases from V and 3 from J; bases not matched to a gene: 8. CDR3 nucleotides: TGTGCCAGCAGTTTGGCCGCAGGGGGTAACAATCAGCCCCAGCATTTT. It codes for CASSLAAGGNNQPQHF.

J is TRBJ2-2 and V is TRBV10-3, with TRBD1 matching 7 bases. The germline gives CDR1 ENHRY, CDR2 SYGVKD. V lost 6 bases to trimming and J lost 3 bases; unmatched junction nucleotides: 1. This CDR3 region has 13 residues. DNA of the CDR3: TGTGCCATCAGGGGGACAGACACCGGGGAGCTGTTTTTT. It specifies CAIRGTDTGELFF.

The chain is built from TRBV7-2 and TRBJ2-1; possible D gene TRBD2, 6 bases. CDR1 and CDR2 from the germline V gene are SGHTA and FQGNSA. Trimming cost V 3 bases and J 8 bases, with 11 bases left between them. The CDR3 runs to 13 residues. The CDR3: CASSLGLFDEQFF. The CDR3 bases are TGTGCCAGCAGCTTGGGACTTTTCGATGAGCAGTTCTTC.

This chain links TRBV10-2 with TRBJ2-1; D ambiguous. Trimming pared 3 bases from V and 0 bases from J, leaving 12 bases between. CDR3 length: 16 residues. Germline loops: CDR1 WSHSY, CDR2 SAAADI. CDR3 protein: CASSDIRVGSYNEQFF. CDR3 DNA: TGCGCCAGCAGTGATATACGGGTCGGCTCCTACAATGAGCAGTTCTTC.

The V call is TRBV27, the J call TRBJ2-5; D is possibly TRBD2 (5 bases). Germline assignment: CDR1 MNHEY and CDR2 SMNVEV (reference sequence). V dropped 4 bases and J dropped 1 base, with 16 bases sitting between them. CDR3 length: 16 amino acids. DNA of the CDR3: TGTGCCAGCAGTTCGGGAATTAGGGCAGCCCAAGAGACCCAGTACTTC. Protein: CASSSGIRAAQETQYF.

This chain joins TRBV19 and TRBJ1-3, with TRBD1 identical over 8 bases. Germline CDR1 is LNHDA and CDR2 is SQIVND (reference sequence). This CDR3 is 15 amino acids long. With V trimmed by 3 bases and J by 2 bases, 3 bases remained unmatched. This CDR3 reads CASSMDREPGNTIYF. The CDR3 nucleotides are TGTGCCAGTAGTATGGACAGGGAGCCTGGAAACACCATATATTTT.

A word on this clone: Within the sample, other DNA sequences also encode this same CDR3. V gene TRBV12-3 or TRBV12-4 combines with J gene TRBJ2-5; TRBD1 matches at 8 bases. Trimming at V came to 5 bases and at J to 5 bases, leaving 4 bases not matched to a gene. The CDR3 sequence is 13 residues long. The CDR3 loop reads CASSGQGGETQYF. The DNA of the CDR3 is TGTGCCAGCAGTGGACAGGGAGGCGAGACCCAGTACTTC.

The chain employs TRBV5-1 and TRBJ2-1; perhaps TRBD2 as D (5 bases). The germline gives CDR1 SGHRS, CDR2 YFSETQ. The CDR3 consists of 15 residues. The V gene lost 3 bases and the J gene lost 2 bases, with 12 bases spanning the gap. The CDR3 is CASSSVGVTYNEQFF. The CDR3 region has the DNA TGCGCCAGCAGCTCCGTGGGAGTAACCTACAATGAGCAGTTCTTC.

The rearrangement joins TRBV18 to TRBJ2-3, with 7 bases fitting TRBD2. V dropped 3 bases and J dropped 2; count of bases not matched to a gene: 11. This CDR3 has 17 amino acids. Germline V gene lookup returns CDR1 KGHSH and CDR2 LQKENI. CDR3 region: CASSPPSGREYTDTQYF. The CDR3 coding sequence is TGTGCCAGCTCACCCCCCTCCGGGCGGGAGTACACAGATACGCAGTATTTT. The full variable domain, its missing parts supplied by reference TRBV18 and TRBJ2-3, is NAGVMQNPRHLVRRRGQEARLRCSPMKGHSHVYWYRQLPEEGLKFMVYLQKENIIDESGMPKERFSAEFPKEGPSILRIQQVVRGDSAAYFCASSPPSGREYTDTQYFGPGTRLTVL.

To note about this clone: Germline and junction disagree at one end, which may indicate a read error. The J gene is TRBJ2-7, the V gene TRBV5-1, with 8 bases matching TRBD1. CDR1 is SGHRS, CDR2 YFSETQ, per germline. This CDR3 contains 14 residues. DNA for the CDR3: TGCGCCAGCAGTACCGGACAGGGTTCCTTCGAGCAGTACTTC. This codes for CASSTGQGSFEQYF.

The V call is TRBV5-8, the J call TRBJ2-2, with 7 nucleotides matching TRBD1. Germline assignment: CDR1 SGHTS and CDR2 YDEGEE. V gave up 0 bases and J gave up 1 base; unmatched junction bases: 3. The CDR3 has 16 amino acids. The CDR3, as DNA: TGTGCCAGCAGCTTGGGGACAGGATTGAACACCGGGGAGCTGTTTTTT. It yields the protein CASSLGTGLNTGELFF. Using reference TRBV5-8 and TRBJ2-2 for the parts outside the CDR3, the full variable domain is EAGVTQSPTHLIKTRGQQATLRCSPISGHTSVYWYQQALGLGLQFLLWYDEGEERNRGNFPPRFSGRQFPNYSSELNVNALELEDSALYLCASSLGTGLNTGELFFGEGSRLTVL.

The chain carries TRBV4-2 and TRBJ1-1; D ambiguous. CDR1 and CDR2 (germline): LGHNA, YNFKEQ. Trimming stripped 0 bases from V and 5 bases from J, with 13 bases between. The CDR3 sequence is 15 residues long. The CDR3 loop is CASSQDEGGLTEAFF. The CDR3 DNA sequence: TGTGCCAGCAGCCAAGACGAGGGCGGGTTGACTGAAGCTTTCTTT.

The V call is TRBV2, the J call TRBJ2-1, with TRBD2 matching over 9 bases. This CDR3 is 14 amino acids long. V gave up 4 bases and J gave up 6 bases; unmatched junction bases: 4. Germline CDR1 and CDR2: SNHLY and FYNNEI. CDR3 coding DNA: TGTGCCAGCAGTGGGCTAGCGGGAAGCAATGAGCAGTTCTTC. Translation: CASSGLAGSNEQFF.

V usage is TRBV6-5 and J usage is TRBJ2-1; 8 nucleotides match TRBD2. Germline CDR1 reads MNHEY; CDR2 reads SVGAGI. After removal of 0 bases from V and 1 base from J, the junction contained 2 bases not matched to a gene. The CDR3 runs to 16 residues. The chain's CDR3 is CASSYSASGSYNEQFF. The CDR3, as DNA: TGTGCCAGCAGTTACTCGGCTAGCGGGTCCTACAATGAGCAGTTCTTC.

The gene calls are TRBV21-1 and TRBJ2-1; TRBD1 is the table's D call, not checked against the DNA. TRBV21-1 is annotated as a pseudogene. This CDR3 is built from 14 residues. CDR3 residues: CASSKGGPQGEQFF. Written as DNA, the CDR3 is TGTGCCAGCAGCAAAGGTGGGCCGCAGGGGGAGCAGTTCTTC.

The chain employs TRBV21-1 and TRBJ1-5. TRBV21-1 is reported as a pseudogene. This CDR3 has 15 residues. CDR3: CASSIGGDSNQPQHF. The CDR3 DNA reads TGTGCCAGCAGCATCGGAGGGGACAGCAATCAGCCCCAGCATTTT.

This clone was observed a handful of times. V gene TRBV29-1 combines with J gene TRBJ1-2; the D is unclear. The CDR3 runs 11 residues. The V end lost 3 bases, the J end lost 7 bases, and 9 bases lay between the germline ends. CDR1 SQVTM and CDR2 ANQGSEA come from the germline V gene. The CDR3 coding sequence is TGCAGCGTTGATGCCCCCGGTGGCTACACCTTC. Amino acids: CSVDAPGGYTF.

The chain joins TRBV5-1 to TRBJ1-2; D gene unclear. Trimming stripped 1 base from V and 0 bases from J, with 22 bases between. Germline CDR1 SGHRS, CDR2 YFSETQ. The CDR3 is made up of 19 amino acids. CDR3 bases: TGCGCCAGCAGCTTGTTTCAGCAGACTCCGGCCCCCCCTAACTATGGCTACACCTTC. This translates into CASSLFQQTPAPPNYGYTF.

This chain connects TRBV5-1 to TRBJ2-7, with D perhaps TRBD2 (7 bases). This CDR3 has 15 residues. Deletions cut 0 bases from V and 2 bases from J, with 12 bases between. The germline V gene encodes CDR1 SGHRS and CDR2 YFSETQ. The DNA of the CDR3 is TGCGCCAGCAGCTTGGGAGGGGAGGGGGCCTACGAGCAGTACTTC. This encodes CASSLGGEGAYEQYF.

This chain uses TRBV30 with TRBJ1-2; the D is unclear. Trimming pared 2 bases from V and 6 bases from J, leaving 10 bases between. CDR3 length: 12 residues. Germline CDR1 and CDR2: GTSNPN and SVGIG (reference sequence). DNA for the CDR3: TGTGCCTGGAGTCGCGACAATCATGGCTACACCTTC. Amino acids: CAWSRDNHGYTF.

In its sample, this clone was seen a few times. V and J are TRBV5-1 and TRBJ1-2; D unclear. Per germline, CDR1 SGHRS and CDR2 YFSETQ. The CDR3 is made up of 14 amino acids. V lost 4 bases and J 2 bases, leaving 12 bases between the germline ends. CDR3 sequence (DNA): TGCGCCAGCAGCATCGCCTTTCTAAACTATGGCTACACCTTC. Translated, it gives CASSIAFLNYGYTF.

The chain combines TRBV7-9 with TRBJ2-7; 10 bases line up with TRBD1. The germline CDR1 and CDR2 sequences are SEHNR and FQNEAQ (reference sequence). V lost 3 bases and J lost 4; bases outside the gene matches: 12. This CDR3 region has 17 residues. CDR3 coding DNA: TGTGCCAGCAGCTTGGTAGCTCCGACAGGGGGCGGGTACGAGCAGTACTTC. As protein: CASSLVAPTGGGYEQYF.

The gene calls are TRBV4-2 and TRBJ2-3; TRBD2 might be the D (5 bases). The V gene lost 0 bases and the J gene lost 6 bases, with 22 bases spanning the gap. This CDR3 has 18 residues. CDR1 LGHNA and CDR2 YNFKEQ come from the germline V gene. CDR3 in DNA: TGTGCCAGCAGCCAAGATCGTACTAGTTCGACATACGGGGATACGCAGTATTTT. Translated: CASSQDRTSSTYGDTQYF.

This clone is a singleton in its sample. The chain carries TRBV5-1 and TRBJ2-5; a possible D gene is TRBD2 (6 bases). The V gene's germline CDR1 is SGHRS and CDR2 YFSETQ. Trimming removed 4 bases at V and 1 base at J, with 17 bases between. The CDR3 extends over 16 amino acids. The CDR3 sequence is CASSPSRDSRQETQYF. CDR3 nucleotides: TGCGCCAGCAGCCCCAGCAGGGACTCCCGCCAAGAGACCCAGTACTTC.

The chain recombines TRBV7-2 with TRBJ1-2, with a possible D match to TRBD1 (5 bases). The CDR3 length is 14 residues. Germline CDR1 and CDR2: SGHTA and FQGNSA. Between the trimmed V and J ends, which lost 1 base and 2 bases, there was a span of 8 bases. The CDR3 sequence: CASSLGSGNYGYTF. DNA for the CDR3: TGTGCCAGCAGCTTAGGTTCAGGGAACTATGGCTACACCTTC.

Only one count was recorded for this clone. The rearrangement links TRBV11-3 to TRBJ2-3; 7 bases agree with TRBD2. The J segment lost 1 base and the V segment lost 5 bases, leaving 6 bases of the junction unmatched. Germline assignment: CDR1 SGHNT and CDR2 YENEEA. This CDR3 has 15 amino acids. The CDR3 bases are TGTGCCAGCAGCCCAACTAGCGTGGGCACAGATACGCAGTATTTT. This codes for CASSPTSVGTDTQYF.

CDR3 in amino acids: CASTGSGNTIYF. The CDR3 DNA is TGTGCCAGCACAGGCTCTGGAAACACCATATATTTT. V usage is TRBV6-5 and J usage is TRBJ1-3, with D unresolved. Trimming took 7 bases from V and 0 from J, leaving 4 bases between them. CDR1 and CDR2 from the germline V gene are MNHEY and SVGAGI. CDR3 size: 12 residues.

J is TRBJ1-6 and V is TRBV30; TRBD1 agrees at 7 bases. The V and J ends lost 3 bases and 7 bases, in that order; junction bases with no gene match: 12. The germline V gene has CDR1 GTSNPN and CDR2 SVGIG (reference sequence). CDR3 length: 16 residues. The DNA for the CDR3 is TGTGCCTGGAGCTTCAGGGGGGACAGAAGAAATTCACCCCTCCACTTT. Protein product: CAWSFRGDRRNSPLHF.